The present T cell receptor (beta chain) was sequenced within a study of cytomegalovirus exposure and HLA in healthy donors. General study findings and limits: TCR beta sequences reportedly predicted the HLA-A and HLA-B alleles of most subjects accurately. Most CMV-associated TCR beta chains were later found to appear HLA-restricted. A missense variant in DCLRE1C was later tied to TCR beta V- and J-gene trimming.

As concerns this clone: Its specificity is not known.

Unmatched junction bases numbered 0, after V lost 2 bases and J lost 7 bases. The CDR3 contains 14 residues. Germline V CDR1 and CDR2: MNHEY, SVGAGI. The PCR contained 60 Vbeta and 13 Jbeta primers. Sequenced by immunoSEQ multiplex PCR; TCRdb stores in-frame clones only, minus some. The sample holds approximately 160,000 clones, about 70% seen once. The sequenced sample consisted of PBMCs. The chain couples TRBV6-5 to TRBJ1-6; 9 bases match TRBD1. The receptor's source is a woman aged 18-30 years in good health and CMV-seropositive. DNA for the CDR3: TGTGCCAGCAGTTACGGGACAGGGAATTCACCCCTCCACTTT. Translating gives CASSYGTGNSPLHF.